This T cell receptor beta chain was identified in a study of shared T cell receptors in the human thymus. The V and J ends lost 6 bases and 7 bases respectively, with 12 bases between them. CDR3 length equals 13 residues. Germline V gives CDR1 SGHTA, CDR2 FQGNSA. Sequencing used immunoSEQ multiplex PCR; TCRdb keeps in-frame clones, though not all of them. Of under 850,000 clones in the sample, more than 75% were seen once. The same sample was also studied in work on human thymus T cells. According to that study: Donation came from healthy Finnish infants having corrective surgery for congenital heart defects. From resections taken during corrective heart surgery, the thymus tissue was obtained. Thymic TCR repertoires of unrelated people reportedly overlapped highly.

The chain joins TRBV7-2 to TRBJ2-2; no clear D. The origin of this receptor is a boy under two years old with a congenital heart defect. Sequencing input: thymocytes. The CDR3 here is CASSSLFGGELFF. CDR3 DNA sequence: TGTGCCAGCAGTTCCCTATTCGGCGGGGAGCTGTTTTTT. Drawing the rest from reference TRBV7-2 and TRBJ2-2, the complete variable domain is GAGVSQSPSNKVTEKGKDVELRCDPISGHTALYWYRQSLGQGLEFLIYFQGNSAPDKSGLPSDRFSAERTGGSVSTLTIQRTQQEDSAVYLCASSSLFGGELFFGEGSRLTVL.